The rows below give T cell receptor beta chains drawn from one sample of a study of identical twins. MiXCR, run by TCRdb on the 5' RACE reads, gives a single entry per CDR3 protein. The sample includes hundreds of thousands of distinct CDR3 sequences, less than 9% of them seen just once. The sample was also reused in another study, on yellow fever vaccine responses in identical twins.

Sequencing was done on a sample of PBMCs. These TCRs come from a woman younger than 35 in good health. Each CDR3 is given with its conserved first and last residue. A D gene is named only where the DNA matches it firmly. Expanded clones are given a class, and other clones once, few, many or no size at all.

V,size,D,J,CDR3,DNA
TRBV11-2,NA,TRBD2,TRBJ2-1,CASSVLTSGSSYNEQFF,TGTGCCAGCAGCGTACTGACTAGCGGGAGTTCCTACAATGAGCAGTTCTTC
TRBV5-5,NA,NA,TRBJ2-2,CATQFQVGRTGELFF,TGTGCCACCCAATTTCAGGTGGGCCGCACCGGGGAGCTGTTTTTT
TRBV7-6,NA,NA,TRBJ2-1,CASSLGPREQFF,TGTGCCAGCAGCTTAGGGCCTCGTGAGCAGTTCTTC
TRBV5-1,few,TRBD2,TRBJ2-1,CASSLTSGGPRFF,TGCGCCAGCAGCTTAACTAGCGGGGGGCCTCGGTTCTTC
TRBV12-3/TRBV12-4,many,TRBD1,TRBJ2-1,CASRAGQGVNEQFF,TGTGCCAGCAGGGCGGGACAGGGAGTAAATGAGCAGTTCTTC
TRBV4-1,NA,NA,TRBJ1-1,CASSQRGGRDTEASF,TGCGCCAGCAGCCAGCGGGGGGGGAGGGACACTGAAGCTTCCTTT
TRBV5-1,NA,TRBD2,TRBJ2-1,CASSSRAGGSDNEQFF,TGCGCCAGCAGCTCCCGCGCGGGAGGGTCGGACAATGAGCAGTTCTTC
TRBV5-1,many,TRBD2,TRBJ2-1,CASSAGTSGLDEQFF,TGCGCCAGCAGCGCCGGGACTAGCGGGTTAGATGAGCAGTTCTTC
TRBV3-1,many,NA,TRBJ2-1,CASSQVGRTNEQFF,TGTGCCAGCAGCCAGGTGGGCAGGACCAATGAGCAGTTCTTC
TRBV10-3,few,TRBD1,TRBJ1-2,CAISESAKDRVTYGYTF,TGTGCCATCAGTGAGTCGGCTAAGGACAGGGTGACCTATGGCTACACCTTC
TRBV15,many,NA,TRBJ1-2,CATSEDSHAYGYTF,TGTGCCACCAGCGAGGACAGCCATGCCTATGGCTACACCTTC
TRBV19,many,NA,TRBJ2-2,CASSIMATGELFF,TGTGCCAGTAGTATTATGGCAACGGGGGAGCTGTTTTTT
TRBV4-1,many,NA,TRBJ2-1,CASSQSAVAGGLRGPYNEQFF,TGCGCCAGCAGCCAATCGGCCGTGGCTGGCGGGTTGCGGGGCCCCTACAATGAGCAGTTCTTC
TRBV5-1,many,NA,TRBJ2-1,CASSLGQGGYNEQFF,TGCGCCAGCAGCTTGGGACAGGGAGGTTACAATGAGCAGTTCTTC
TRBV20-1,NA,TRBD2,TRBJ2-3,CSAPKAGRLLTDTQYF,TGCAGTGCTCCAAAAGCGGGGAGGCTTCTCACAGATACGCAGTATTTT
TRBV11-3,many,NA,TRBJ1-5,CASSLAGYNQPQHF,TGTGCCAGCAGCTTAGCCGGCTACAATCAGCCCCAGCATTTT
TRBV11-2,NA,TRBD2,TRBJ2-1,CASSLGRTSRQEQFF,TGTGCCAGCAGCTTAGGGAGGACTAGCAGACAAGAGCAGTTCTTC
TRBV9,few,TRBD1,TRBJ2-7,CASSPKPGQGAPEQYF,TGTGCCAGCAGCCCGAAACCGGGACAGGGAGCACCCGAGCAGTACTTC
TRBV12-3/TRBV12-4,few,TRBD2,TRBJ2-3,CASGRASTDTQYF,TGTGCCAGCGGGAGGGCTAGCACAGATACGCAGTATTTT
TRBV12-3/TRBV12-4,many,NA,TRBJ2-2,CASEEQSYTGELFF,TGTGCCAGTGAAGAGCAGAGCTACACCGGGGAGCTGTTTTTT
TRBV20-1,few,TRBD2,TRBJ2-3,CSARETSGRGDTQYF,TGCAGTGCTAGGGAGACTAGCGGGAGGGGAGATACGCAGTATTTT
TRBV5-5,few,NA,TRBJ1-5,CASSLSDGNQPQHF,TGTGCCAGCAGCTTGTCGGATGGCAATCAGCCCCAGCATTTT
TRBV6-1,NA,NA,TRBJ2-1,CASSDPRVVAAYNEQFF,TGTGCCAGCAGTGACCCCCGGGTAGTCGCAGCCTACAATGAGCAGTTCTTC
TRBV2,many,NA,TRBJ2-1,CAQRGRGLSYNEQFF,TGTGCCCAAAGGGGGCGGGGGCTCTCCTACAATGAGCAGTTCTTC
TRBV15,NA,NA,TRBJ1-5,CATSRVVGAGQPQHF,TGTGCCACCAGCAGAGTGGTCGGCGCGGGACAGCCCCAGCATTTT
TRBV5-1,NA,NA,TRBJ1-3,CASSLSGAPLGNTIYF,TGCGCCAGCAGCTTGTCGGGGGCGCCGTTAGGAAACACCATATATTTT
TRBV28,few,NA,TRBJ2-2,CATRLGGELFF,TGTGCCACCCGGCTAGGCGGGGAGCTGTTTTTT
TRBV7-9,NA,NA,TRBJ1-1,CASIPMGAEGRNTEAFF,TGTGCCAGCATCCCTATGGGGGCAGAGGGAAGGAACACTGAAGCTTTCTTT
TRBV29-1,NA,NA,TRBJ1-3,CSVTQSSGNTIYF,TGCAGCGTTACACAGAGCTCTGGAAACACCATATATTTT
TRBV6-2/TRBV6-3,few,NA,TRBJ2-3,CASSPPSDWLGTDTQYF,TGTGCCAGCAGTCCCCCATCGGACTGGCTTGGCACAGATACGCAGTATTTT
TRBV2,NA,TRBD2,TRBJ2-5,CASRVGTSGIETQYF,TGTGCCAGCAGGGTTGGGACTAGCGGGATTGAGACCCAGTACTTC
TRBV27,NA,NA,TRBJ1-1,CASISPVTTSEAFF,TGTGCCAGCATTTCGCCCGTGACTACTTCTGAAGCTTTCTTT
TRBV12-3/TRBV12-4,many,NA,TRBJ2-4,CASSLWGLKNIQYF,TGTGCCAGCAGTTTGTGGGGGCTCAAAAACATTCAGTACTTC
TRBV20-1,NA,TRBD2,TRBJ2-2,CSARGRLAGLGGELFF,TGCAGTGCTAGAGGGAGGCTAGCGGGGCTGGGCGGGGAGCTGTTTTTT
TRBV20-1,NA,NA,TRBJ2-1,CSARDDPGEQFF,TGCAGTGCTAGAGATGACCCCGGCGAGCAGTTCTTC
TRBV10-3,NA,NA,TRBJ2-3,CAISWSPLSGTDTQYF,TGTGCCATCAGTTGGTCGCCCCTTAGTGGGACAGATACGCAGTATTTT
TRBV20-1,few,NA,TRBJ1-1,CSARTLSGTEAFF,TGCAGTGCCAGGACCCTATCGGGCACTGAAGCTTTCTTT
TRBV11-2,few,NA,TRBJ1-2,CASSPQTVGRNGYTF,TGTGCCAGCAGCCCCCAGACCGTTGGCAGGAATGGCTACACCTTC
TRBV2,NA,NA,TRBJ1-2,CASSPGAGVYGYTF,TGTGCCAGCAGCCCTGGAGCGGGGGTATATGGCTACACCTTC
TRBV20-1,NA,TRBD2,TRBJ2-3,CRFPLTTSGGRTDTQYF,TGCAGGTTCCCTCTCACCACTAGCGGGGGAAGGACAGATACGCAGTATTTT
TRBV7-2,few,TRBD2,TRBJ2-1,CASSTAGTRLYNEQFF,TGTGCCAGCAGCACGGCCGGGACTAGGCTTTACAATGAGCAGTTCTTC
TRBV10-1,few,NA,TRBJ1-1,CASSAVKAEAFF,TGCGCCAGCAGTGCCGTGAAGGCTGAAGCTTTCTTT
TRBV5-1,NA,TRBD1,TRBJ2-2,CASSLEPRQGAIGELFF,TGCGCCAGCAGCTTGGAGCCCCGGCAGGGGGCTATCGGGGAGCTGTTTTTT
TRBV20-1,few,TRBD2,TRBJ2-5,CSAIGASGHPGETQYF,TGCAGTGCTATCGGGGCTAGCGGGCATCCCGGGGAGACCCAGTACTTC
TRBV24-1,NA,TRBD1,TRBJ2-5,CATSETWTGQETQYF,TGTGCCACCAGCGAGACCTGGACAGGTCAAGAGACCCAGTACTTC
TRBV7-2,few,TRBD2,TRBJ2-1,CASSVGLAGAGNEQFF,TGTGCCAGCAGCGTGGGACTAGCGGGGGCTGGCAATGAGCAGTTCTTC
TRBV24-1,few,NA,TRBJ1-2,CATSDTRTHYGYTF,TGTGCCACCAGTGATACGAGGACACACTATGGCTACACCTTC
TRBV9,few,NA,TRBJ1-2,CATSSNYGYTF,TGTGCCACCAGCTCTAACTATGGCTACACCTTC
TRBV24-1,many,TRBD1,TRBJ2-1,CATSDLSGQGSYNEQFF,TGTGCCACCAGTGATTTATCGGGACAGGGTAGTTACAATGAGCAGTTCTTC
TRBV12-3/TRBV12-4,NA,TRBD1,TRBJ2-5,CASSFFDRAETQYF,TGTGCCAGCAGTTTTTTTGACAGGGCGGAGACCCAGTACTTC
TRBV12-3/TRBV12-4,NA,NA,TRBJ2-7,CASSPPSGTIYEQYF,TGTGCCAGCAGTCCCCCCAGCGGTACCATCTACGAGCAGTACTTC